This TCR beta chain was identified in a study of blood T cell repertoires in COVID-19. In the study overall: PBMCs, B-cell-depleted T cells, or T cells provided the cDNA or gDNA that made up the material.

Unmatched junction bases numbered 1, after V lost 3 bases and J lost 8 bases. CDR1 and CDR2 from the germline V gene are SGHRS and YFSETQ. CDR3 length equals 14 residues. Method: immunoSEQ multiplex PCR; TCRdb's copy keeps in-frame clones and lacks some. The repertoire consists of 140,000 to 150,000 clones, with around 87% occurring once and the leading ten covering 0.95% to 1.5%. Cohort placement rested on clinical history that participants reported themselves. This sequence was found in a woman in her thirties with acute COVID-19. The sample consisted of PBMCs or T cells enriched from blood (not recorded which). V and J are TRBV5-1 and TRBJ1-6; the match to TRBD1 covers 11 bases. As DNA, the CDR3 is TGCGCCAGCAGCTGGGGACAGGGGGATTCACCCCTCCACTTT. Encoded protein: CASSWGQGDSPLHF.